A selection of T cell receptor beta chains follows, all from one sample in a study of blood T cell repertoires in COVID-19. Method: immunoSEQ multiplex PCR; TCRdb's copy keeps in-frame clones and lacks some. The sample lists more than 200,000 clones; around nine tenths were seen once. What was sequenced was peripheral blood. Receptor source: a young man with active or convalescent COVID-19. The CDR3 runs from the conserved cysteine through the conserved F or W. A D gene is named only where the DNA matches it firmly. Clone size is given for some rows only: seen once, a few or many times, or a class if the clone is expanded.

V: TRBV7-2
J: TRBJ2-5
size: .
D: TRBD1
DNA: TGTGCCACTACGCCTGACAGGGGTGAGACCCAGTACTTC
CDR3: CATTPDRGETQYF

V: TRBV7-2
J: TRBJ2-7
size: .
D: TRBD2
DNA: TGTGCCAGCAGCTTGCTAGCGGGGGGGCCTCTACCTAGCGAGCAGTACTTC
CDR3: CASSLLAGGPLPSEQYF

V: TRBV7-9
J: TRBJ2-7
size: few
D: TRBD1
DNA: TGTGCCAGCACCGGGGGACAGGGTTGGAGGTCCGAGCAGTACTTC
CDR3: CASTGGQGWRSEQYF

V: TRBV6-6
J: TRBJ2-7
size: .
D: TRBD1
DNA: TGTGCCAGCAGTTTCGGACAGGGGAGAGCGTACGAGCAGTACTTC
CDR3: CASSFGQGRAYEQYF

V: TRBV19
J: TRBJ2-5
size: .
D: TRBD2
DNA: TGTGCCAGTAGGACTAGCGGGGGGCGTGAGACCCAGTACTTC
CDR3: CASRTSGGRETQYF

V: TRBV9
J: TRBJ2-1
size: .
D: TRBD2
DNA: TGTGCCAGCAGCGTAATGGCGGGGGGCCCCATGCATGAGCAGTTCTTC
CDR3: CASSVMAGGPMHEQFF

V: TRBV2
J: TRBJ2-1
size: .
D: .
DNA: TGTGCCAGCAGTGAAGATAGGGGCTCGTACTACAATGAGCAGTTCTTC
CDR3: CASSEDRGSYYNEQFF

V: TRBV9
J: TRBJ1-1
size: .
D: .
DNA: TGTGCCAGCAGCGTAGATATGAACACTGAAGCTTTCTTT
CDR3: CASSVDMNTEAFF

V: TRBV11-2
J: TRBJ1-1
size: once
D: .
DNA: TGTGCCAGCAGCCCAACCACCGCCACAGTGAACACTGAAGCTTTCTTT
CDR3: CASSPTTATVNTEAFF

V: TRBV10-2
J: TRBJ1-6
size: .
D: .
DNA: TGCGCCAGCAGTGATAACAGCCTCCCTTCACCCCTCCACTTT
CDR3: CASSDNSLPSPLHF

V: TRBV27
J: TRBJ1-1
size: few
D: TRBD1
DNA: TGTGCCAGCAGACTTGGACAGGGTTGGGGTGAAGCTTTCTTT
CDR3: CASRLGQGWGEAFF

V: TRBV10-2
J: TRBJ2-7
size: once
D: .
DNA: TGCGCCAGCAGTGACCCGGACTTGTACGAGCAGTACTTC
CDR3: CASSDPDLYEQYF

V: TRBV3-1/TRBV3-2
J: TRBJ2-7
size: .
D: TRBD1
DNA: TGTGCCAGCAGCCAAGCCGGACAGGGAAACTACGAGCAGTACTTC
CDR3: CASSQAGQGNYEQYF

V: TRBV3-1/TRBV3-2
J: TRBJ1-4
size: once
D: .
DNA: TGTGCCAGCAGCCACCGACAGGTTGAAAAACTGTTTTTT
CDR3: CASSHRQVEKLFF

V: TRBV10-3
J: TRBJ1-2
size: .
D: TRBD1
DNA: TGTGCCATCAGTCCGGGACAGCCCAACTATGGCTACACCTTC
CDR3: CAISPGQPNYGYTF